This T cell receptor (beta chain) came from a study of identifying expanded T cells in peripheral blood. Collection occurred without any documented infections or immune events in donors. Study-level points and caveats: Across healthy donors, higher total template counts meant significantly greater roughly 2-week count variance. Over about two and four weeks, about 15 and 19 clones changed, versus around 1.2 between replicates.

Profiled with immunoSEQ multiplex PCR; TCRdb holds only in-frame clones, not every one. The data contain tens of thousands of clones, about 88% of them singletons. In the case of this clone: Its matching antigen is unknown.

Per the germline V gene, CDR1 is SEHNR and CDR2 is FQNEAQ (reference sequence). V was clipped by 5 bases and J by 1 base, with 11 bases between them. The CDR3 is made up of 15 amino acids. The specimen was blood. The chain links TRBV7-9 to TRBJ2-2, with TRBD2 as a possible D gene (6 bases). This receptor was identified in a person between 18 and 75 years old in good health. The CDR3 nucleotides are TGTGCCAGCAGCCCCCGGGGAGGGAACACCGGGGAGCTGTTTTTT. It translates to CASSPRGGNTGELFF.